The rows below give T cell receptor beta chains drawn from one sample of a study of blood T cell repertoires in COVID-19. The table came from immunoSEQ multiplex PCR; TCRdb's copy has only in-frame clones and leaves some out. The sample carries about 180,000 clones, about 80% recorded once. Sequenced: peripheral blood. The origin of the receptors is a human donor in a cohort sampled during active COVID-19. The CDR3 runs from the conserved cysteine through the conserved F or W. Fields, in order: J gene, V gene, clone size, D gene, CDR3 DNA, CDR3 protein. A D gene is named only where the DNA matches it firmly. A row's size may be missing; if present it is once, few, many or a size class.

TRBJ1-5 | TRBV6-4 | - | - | TGTGCCAGGCCGGGGGGCGGGGAGTATAGCAATCAGCCCCAGCATTTT | CARPGGGEYSNQPQHF
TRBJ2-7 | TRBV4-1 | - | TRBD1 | TGCGCCAGCAGCCAAGAAATTCGCTTGGGTCGGACAGGGGGGTCCTACGAGCAGTACTTC | CASSQEIRLGRTGGSYEQYF
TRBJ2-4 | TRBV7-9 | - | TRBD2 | TGTGCCAGCAGCTTAGAACGCGGGGGTCGAACCAAAAACATTCAGTACTTC | CASSLERGGRTKNIQYF
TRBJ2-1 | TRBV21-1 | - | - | TGTCGCGGGGCGGGGGGGAACTACAATGAGCAGTTCTTC | CRGAGGNYNEQFF
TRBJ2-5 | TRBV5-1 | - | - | TGCGCCAGCAGCTTGGATCGGGGGCAAGAGACCCAGTACTTC | CASSLDRGQETQYF
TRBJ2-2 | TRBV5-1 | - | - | TGCGCCAGCAGCTTGCAGCTAGCTGGAGACACCGGGGAGCTGTTTTTT | CASSLQLAGDTGELFF
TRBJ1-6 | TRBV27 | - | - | TGTGCCAGCAGTTTGATTCGAGACACCAGCTCCTATAATTCACCCCTCCACTTT | CASSLIRDTSSYNSPLHF
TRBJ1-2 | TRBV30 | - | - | TGTGCCTGGAGCCCGAGGTTAGATGCATCAGCTAACTATGGCTACACCTTC | CAWSPRLDASANYGYTF
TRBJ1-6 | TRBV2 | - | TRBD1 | TGTGCCAGCAGCCCTAGACAGGGCTATAATTCACCCCTCCACTTT | CASSPRQGYNSPLHF
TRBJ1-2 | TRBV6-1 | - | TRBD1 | TGTGCCAGCAGTGAAGGTCTCGGGACAGGGCCTCATGGCTACACCTTC | CASSEGLGTGPHGYTF
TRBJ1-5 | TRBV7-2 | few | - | TGTGCCAGCACCATCCGGGCGGGTCAGCCCCAGCATTTT | CASTIRAGQPQHF
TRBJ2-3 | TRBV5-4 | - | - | TGTGCCAGCAGCTCCCGAACTAGCACGACAGATACGCAGTATTTT | CASSSRTSTTDTQYF
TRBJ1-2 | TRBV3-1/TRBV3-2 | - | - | TGTGCCAGCAGCCCCTTCCGGTCAGGTAACTATGGCTACACCTTC | CASSPFRSGNYGYTF
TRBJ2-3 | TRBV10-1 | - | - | TGCGCCAGCAGTGAACCGAGCCGCACAGATACGCAGTATTTT | CASSEPSRTDTQYF
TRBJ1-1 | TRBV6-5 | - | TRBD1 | TGTGCCAGCAGTAGACCAGGACAGGCGAACACTGAAGCTTTCTTT | CASSRPGQANTEAFF
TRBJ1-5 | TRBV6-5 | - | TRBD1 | TGTGCCAGTACCCCGACAGGGTGGAGTCAGCCCCAGCATTTT | CASTPTGWSQPQHF
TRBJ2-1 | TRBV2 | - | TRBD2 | TGTGCCAGCAGCAAACTCCCAGCGGGGTATAATGAGCAGTTCTTC | CASSKLPAGYNEQFF
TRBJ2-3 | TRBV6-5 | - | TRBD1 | TGTGCCAGCAGTTTCAGGGGGCTTAGCGCAGATACGCAGTATTTT | CASSFRGLSADTQYF
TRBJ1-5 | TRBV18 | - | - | TGTGCCAGCTCCCCCCGGGAGGGGCCCGTCGATCAGCCCCAGCATTTT | CASSPREGPVDQPQHF
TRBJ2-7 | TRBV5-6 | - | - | TGTGCCAGCAGCTTGCGCGGTAATGGTCGGGAGCAGTACTTC | CASSLRGNGREQYF
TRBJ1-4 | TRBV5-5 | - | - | TGTGCCAGCAGCCCCCCGACAGAGATTAATGAAAAACTGTTTTTT | CASSPPTEINEKLFF
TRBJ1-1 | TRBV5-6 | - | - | TGTGCCAGCAGCGCGGATCTATCGGATCACACTGAAGCTTTCTTT | CASSADLSDHTEAFF
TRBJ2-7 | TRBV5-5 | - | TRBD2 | TGTGCCAGCAGCTTCCGGACTAGCGGGGAAGACTACGAGCAGTACTTC | CASSFRTSGEDYEQYF